The 24 T cell receptor beta chains presented below share a single source sample, sequenced in a study of T cells in Graves' hyperthyroidism and ophthalmopathy. The investigators amplified TCR beta CDR3 regions from RNA transcripts. The HTBI set primed first-round TCR CDR3 RT-PCR. TCRdb processed the multiplex PCR reads anew with MiXCR; each CDR3 protein has one entry. The sample holds over 700,000 distinct CDR3 sequences, roughly a sixth seen once. Sample: blood. These receptors originate from a woman in her 50s with Graves' hyperthyroidism that later progressed to Graves' ophthalmopathy.

This clonotype was seen a handful of times. This chain connects TRBV12-3 or TRBV12-4 to TRBJ1-4; D gene unclear. The CDR3 covers 14 residues. V lost 2 bases, J lost 7 bases, and 11 bases lay in between. The CDR3 DNA is TGTGCCAGCAGTTTACGCCTCTCGGCTGAAAAACTGTTTTTT. The encoded protein is CASSLRLSAEKLFF.

V and J are TRBV12-5 and TRBJ1-5, with TRBD1 matching over 7 bases. Trimming cost V 0 bases and J 0 bases; bases outside gene matches: 20. CDR1 is LGHNT and CDR2 is FRNRAP in the germline V gene. The CDR3 runs to 22 residues. The CDR3 nucleotides are TGTGCTAGTGGTTTGGTACGAGGCAGGGGGAACAAAGACACATATAGCAATCAGCCCCAGCATTTT. Protein product: CASGLVRGRGNKDTYSNQPQHF.

This chain connects TRBV14 to TRBJ2-2; no clear D gene. Germline CDR1 reads SGHDN; CDR2 reads FVKESK. The CDR3 runs to 14 residues. V gave up 1 base and J gave up 5 bases, with 8 bases separating them. The CDR3 loop reads CASSQVKGTGELFF. The CDR3 DNA reads as TGTGCCAGCAGCCAAGTTAAGGGTACCGGGGAGCTGTTTTTT.

The rearrangement joins TRBV29-1 to TRBJ1-3; D is unresolved. This CDR3 spans 11 amino acids. Between the trimmed V and J ends, which lost 3 bases and 4 bases, there was a span of 4 bases. Per the germline V gene, CDR1 is SQVTM and CDR2 is ANQGSEA. CDR3 nucleotide sequence: TGCAGCGTTGACTACGGAAACACCATATATTTT. Its protein product is CSVDYGNTIYF.

The gene calls are TRBV20-1 and TRBJ1-5; a weak D match, TRBD1 (6 bases). The CDR3 totals 12 residues. Trimming took off 6 bases at V and 7 bases at J, with 13 bases between the two ends. Germline V lookup: CDR1 DFQATT, CDR2 SNEGSKA (reference sequence). The CDR3 reads CSAPWGGQPQHF. CDR3 DNA sequence: TGCAGTGCCCCATGGGGGGGCCAGCCCCAGCATTTT.

Of note for this clonotype: Just one base apart from a much larger clone, this may be a read error. This chain uses TRBV5-1 with TRBJ2-3, with D unresolved. In germline, CDR1 is SGHRS, CDR2 YFSETQ. CDR3 length: 12 residues. CDR3 region: CVSSLKTDTQYF. The CDR3 bases are TGCGTCAGCAGCTTGAAAACAGATACGCAGTATTTT.

CDR3 loop: CATSRDPGGEETQYF. As DNA, the CDR3 is TGTGCCACCAGCAGAGATCCGGGAGGAGAAGAGACCCAGTACTTC. This rearrangement joins TRBV15 to TRBJ2-5; 7 bases line up with TRBD2. The CDR3 extends over 15 amino acids. CDR1 and CDR2 (germline): LNHNV, YYDKDF (reference sequence). With V trimmed by 0 bases and J by 3 bases, 4 bases remained unmatched. Complete variable domain (other parts from reference TRBV15 and TRBJ2-5): DAMVIQNPRYQVTQFGKPVTLSCSQTLNHNVMYWYQQKSSQAPKLLFHYYDKDFNNEADTPDNFQSRRPNTSFCFLDIRSPGLGDTAMYLCATSRDPGGEETQYFGPGTRLLVL.

This clonotype has just a few counts. The chain links TRBV6-2 or TRBV6-3 to TRBJ2-1; 9 bases align to TRBD2. Germline lookup yields CDR1 MNHEY and CDR2 SVGEGT. The J segment lost 6 bases and the V segment lost 7 bases, leaving 13 bases of the junction unmatched. The CDR3 length is 16 residues. In DNA form, the CDR3 reads TGTGCCAGCAAATGGTTGCGGGGGGGAACCATCAATGAGCAGTTCTTC. Encoded protein: CASKWLRGGTINEQFF.

J is TRBJ1-6 and V is TRBV3-1; D gene ambiguous. This CDR3 comprises 12 residues. CDR1 is LGHDT and CDR2 is YNNKEL in the germline V gene (reference sequence). The V end lost 1 base, the J end lost 13 bases, and 8 bases lay between the germline ends. In nucleotides, the CDR3 is TGTGCCAGCAGCCAAGCCGGACGGCCCCTCCACTTT. Amino acids: CASSQAGRPLHF.

This chain connects TRBV20-1 to TRBJ2-5; 7 bases line up with TRBD2. Germline V gives CDR1 DFQATT, CDR2 SNEGSKA (reference sequence). The CDR3 length is 13 residues. V shed 4 bases and J 5 bases; nucleotides not matched to a gene: 7. This CDR3 is CSATQLARETQYF. The CDR3, as DNA: TGCAGTGCTACCCAACTAGCGCGGGAGACCCAGTACTTC.

V gene TRBV14 combines with J gene TRBJ2-1; no reliable D call. Looked up from germline, CDR1 is SGHDN and CDR2 is FVKESK. Trimming shortened V by 3 bases and J by 2 bases, and 11 bases separated the two germline ends. The CDR3 totals 15 residues. The CDR3 coding sequence is TGTGCCAGCAGCCACGAAAGGCCGACCTACAATGAGCAGTTCTTC. It translates to CASSHERPTYNEQFF.

This clonotype was seen more than once but under ten times. The chain couples TRBV6-1 to TRBJ1-1, with 9 bases fitting TRBD1. Germline V CDR1 and CDR2: MNHNS, SASEGT. Trimming took 6 bases from V and 10 from J; bases not matched to a gene: 9. The CDR3 sequence is 13 residues long. CDR3 region: CASRLPDRGGAFF. The CDR3 region has the DNA TGTGCCAGCAGACTCCCGGACAGGGGTGGAGCTTTCTTT.

This clonotype was seen many times. The V gene is TRBV3-1, the J gene TRBJ2-1; no reliable D call. CDR1 and CDR2 from the germline V gene are LGHDT and YNNKEL (reference sequence). Trimming shortened V by 0 bases and J by 4 bases, and 7 bases separated the two germline ends. The CDR3 consists of 14 residues. CDR3 coding DNA: TGTGCCAGCAGCCAAGATTCAGGATACAATGAGCAGTTCTTC. This codes for CASSQDSGYNEQFF.

J is TRBJ2-1 and V is TRBV24-1, with D possibly being TRBD1 (5 bases). The CDR3 sequence is 15 residues long. The V gene lost 7 bases and the J gene lost 0 bases, with 12 bases spanning the gap. Germline V lookup: CDR1 KGHDR, CDR2 SFDVKD. CDR3 protein: CATRPSDSSYNEQFF. The CDR3 bases are TGTGCCACCAGGCCCAGCGACAGCTCCTACAATGAGCAGTTCTTC.

In its sample, this clonotype was seen many times. This chain links TRBV5-4 with TRBJ2-5; no clear D. Between the trimmed V and J ends, which lost 2 bases and 2 bases, there was a span of 4 bases. This CDR3 comprises 12 residues. CDR1 and CDR2 from the germline V gene are SGHNT and YYREEE (reference sequence). This CDR3 reads CASSLQQETQYF. For the CDR3, the DNA is TGTGCCAGCAGCTTACAGCAAGAGACCCAGTACTTC.

Turning to this clonotype: A much larger clone is a single base away; this may be a read error. The chain combines TRBV27 with TRBJ2-7; perhaps TRBD1 as D (6 bases). This CDR3 has 15 amino acids. Germline-derived CDR1 and CDR2 are MNHEY and SMNVEV (reference sequence). The chain's CDR3 is CASSLSSDSSYEQHF. The DNA of the CDR3 is TGTGCCAGCAGTTTATCGTCGGACAGCTCCTACGAGCAGCACTTC.

The rearrangement uses TRBV6-1 and TRBJ1-5; 8 bases are a match to TRBD1. Trimming took 6 bases from V and 11 from J; bases not matched to a gene: 9. Germline assignment: CDR1 MNHNS and CDR2 SASEGT. This CDR3 comprises 13 residues. The CDR3, as DNA: TGTGCCAGCAGGGCGGGACAGGACGAAACCCAGCATTTT. Translation gives CASRAGQDETQHF.

A few counts support this clonotype. This sequence joins TRBV14 and TRBJ2-7; 7 bases align to TRBD1. The CDR3 extends over 14 amino acids. Trimming took 5 bases from V and 3 from J; bases not matched to a gene: 7. CDR1 is SGHDN and CDR2 is FVKESK in the germline V gene. CDR3 protein: CASSDRDSYYEQYF. For the CDR3, the DNA is TGTGCCAGCAGCGATCGGGACAGCTACTACGAGCAGTACTTC.

This clonotype was seen more than once but under ten times. CDR3 in DNA: TGCGCCAGCAGCGCATACAGTGACAGCACAGATACGCAGTATTTT. This encodes CASSAYSDSTDTQYF. The V call is TRBV5-1, the J call TRBJ2-3; unclear D gene. CDR1 is SGHRS and CDR2 is YFSETQ in the germline V gene. V lost 4 bases, J lost 0 bases, and 12 bases lay in between. The length of the CDR3 is 15 residues.

On this clonotype itself: This may be a read error, as it is one base from a much larger clone. The chain links TRBV6-1 to TRBJ1-2; D is undetermined. With 11 bases removed from V and 2 bases from J, the gap between germline ends came to 18 bases. Germline V gives CDR1 MNHNS, CDR2 SASEGT. The CDR3 has 14 residues. The CDR3 is CAPKGPSMNYGYTF. In DNA form, the CDR3 reads TGTGCCCCCAAAGGTCCGTCGATGAACTATGGCTACACCTTC.

In its sample, this clonotype was seen many times. V is TRBV5-1 and J is TRBJ1-1; the D is unclear. The CDR3 consists of 14 residues. Deletions cut 3 bases from V and 1 base from J, with 10 bases between. Germline CDR1 and CDR2: SGHRS and YFSETQ. This CDR3 is CASSSRTGNTEAFF. The DNA of the CDR3 is TGCGCCAGCAGCTCCCGGACGGGGAACACTGAAGCTTTCTTT. Together with reference TRBV5-1 and TRBJ1-1, the CDR3 gives the full variable domain: KAGVTQTPRYLIKTRGQQVTLSCSPISGHRSVSWYQQTPGQGLQFLFEYFSETQRNKGNFPGRFSGRQFSNSRSEMNVSTLELGDSALYLCASSSRTGNTEAFFGQGTRLTVV.

This clonotype has a count of ten or more. V is TRBV20-1 and J is TRBJ2-7; unclear D gene. V gave up 4 bases and J gave up 2 bases, with 12 bases separating them. Germline V gene sequence: CDR1 DFQATT, CDR2 SNEGSKA (reference sequence). This CDR3 spans 13 amino acids. CDR3 sequence reads: CSAKRTDAYEQYF. CDR3 DNA sequence: TGCAGTGCTAAAAGGACGGACGCCTACGAGCAGTACTTC.

The chain uses TRBV9 and TRBJ1-2; D call uncertain. The V end lost 0 bases, the J end lost 14 bases, and 11 bases lay between the germline ends. CDR3 length: 11 amino acids. Per germline, CDR1 SGDLS and CDR2 YYNGEE. CDR3 loop: CASSVVESITF. The DNA for the CDR3 is TGTGCCAGCAGCGTAGTAGAGTCCATTACCTTC. Looking up the rest from reference TRBV9 and TRBJ1-2 gives the full variable domain: DSGVTQTPKHLITATGQRVTLRCSPRSGDLSVYWYQQSLDQGLQFLIQYYNGEERAKGNILERFSAQQFPDLHSELNLSSLELGDSALYFCASSVVESITFGSGTRLTVV.

This rearrangement joins TRBV6-2 or TRBV6-3 to TRBJ1-5; D remains unclear. The CDR3 extends over 13 amino acids. With 9 bases removed from V and 4 bases from J, the gap between germline ends came to 13 bases. The germline V gene has CDR1 MNHEY and CDR2 SVGEGT. Here the CDR3 DNA reads TGTGCCAGTGGAAGGAGCCGGAATCAGCCCCAGCATTTT. Translating gives CASGRSRNQPQHF.